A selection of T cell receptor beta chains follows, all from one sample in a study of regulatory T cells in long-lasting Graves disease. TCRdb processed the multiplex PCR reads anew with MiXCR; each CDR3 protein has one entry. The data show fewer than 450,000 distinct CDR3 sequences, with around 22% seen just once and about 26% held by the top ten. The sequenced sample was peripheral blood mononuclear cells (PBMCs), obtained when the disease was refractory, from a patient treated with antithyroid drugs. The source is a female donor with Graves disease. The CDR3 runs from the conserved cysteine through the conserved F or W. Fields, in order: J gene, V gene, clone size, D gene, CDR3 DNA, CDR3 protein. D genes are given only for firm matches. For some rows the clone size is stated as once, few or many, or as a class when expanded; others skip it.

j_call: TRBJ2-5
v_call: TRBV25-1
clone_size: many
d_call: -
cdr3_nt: TGTGCCAGCAGTGTGGGCAGGGTGACGGAGACCCAGTACTTC
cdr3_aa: CASSVGRVTETQYF

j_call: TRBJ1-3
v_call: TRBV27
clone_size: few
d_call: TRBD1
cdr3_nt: TGTGCCAGCACTCTCACAGGGGGCTCCGGAAACACCATATATTTT
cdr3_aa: CASTLTGGSGNTIYF

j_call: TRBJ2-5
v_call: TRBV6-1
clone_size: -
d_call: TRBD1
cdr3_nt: TGTGCCTGCGCTAAATCCGGGACAGGGGAACTTCGCCCTCAGGAGACCCAGTACTTC
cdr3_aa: CACAKSGTGELRPQETQYF

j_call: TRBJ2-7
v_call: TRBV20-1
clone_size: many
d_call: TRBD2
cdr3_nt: TGCAGTGCTCAGTCGGGGGGGTACGAGCAGTACTTC
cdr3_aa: CSAQSGGYEQYF

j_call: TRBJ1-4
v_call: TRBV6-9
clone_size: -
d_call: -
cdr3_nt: TGTGCCAGCAGTTATCGGAGGGATGAAAAACTGTTTTTT
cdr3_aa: CASSYRRDEKLFF

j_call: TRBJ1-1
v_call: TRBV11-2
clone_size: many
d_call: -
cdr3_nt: TGTGCCAGCAGCGCTCAGTGGATGAACACTGAAGCTTTCTTT
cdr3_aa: CASSAQWMNTEAFF

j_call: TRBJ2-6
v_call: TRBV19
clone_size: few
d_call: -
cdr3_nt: TGTGCCAGTACCAGGTTGGGGGCCAACGTCCTGACTTTC
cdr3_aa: CASTRLGANVLTF

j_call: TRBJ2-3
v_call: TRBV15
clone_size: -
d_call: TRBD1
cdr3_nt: TGTGCCACCAGCAGAGATCGGACAGGGTCGGCAGATACGCAGTATTTT
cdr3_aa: CATSRDRTGSADTQYF

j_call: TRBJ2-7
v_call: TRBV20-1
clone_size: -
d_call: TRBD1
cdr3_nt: TGCAGTGCCCCCGGGACAGCCTACGAGCAGTACTTC
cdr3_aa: CSAPGTAYEQYF

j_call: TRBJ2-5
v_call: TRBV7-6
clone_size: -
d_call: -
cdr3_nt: TGTGCCAGCAGCAGTAGCGATGTTATGTGGACCCAGTACTTC
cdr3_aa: CASSSSDVMWTQYF

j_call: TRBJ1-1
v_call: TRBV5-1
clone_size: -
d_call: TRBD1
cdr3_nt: TGCGCCAGCAGGGAACAGGGGATCACTGAAGCTTTCTTT
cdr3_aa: CASREQGITEAFF

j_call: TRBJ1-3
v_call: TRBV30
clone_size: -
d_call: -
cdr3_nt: TGTGCCTGTAGTGACAGTATCTCTGGAAACACCATATATTTT
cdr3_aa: CACSDSISGNTIYF

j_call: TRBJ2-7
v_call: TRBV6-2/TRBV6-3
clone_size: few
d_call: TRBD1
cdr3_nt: TGTGCCAGCAGTTCCCGGGACAGGGGTCGCGGCGCCTACGAGCAGTACTTC
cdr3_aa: CASSSRDRGRGAYEQYF

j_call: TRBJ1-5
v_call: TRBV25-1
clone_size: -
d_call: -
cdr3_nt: TGTGCCAGCAGTGAATTGGAGTCCCGGCAGCCCCAGCATTTT
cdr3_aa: CASSELESRQPQHF

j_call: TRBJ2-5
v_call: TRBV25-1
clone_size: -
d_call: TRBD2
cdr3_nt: TGTGCCAGCAGTGCTTCTAGCGGGAGGGCTGGAGTAGAGACCCAGTACTTC
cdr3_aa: CASSASSGRAGVETQYF

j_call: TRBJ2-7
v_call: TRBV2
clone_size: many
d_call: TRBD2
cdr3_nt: TGTGCCAGCAGAGATCCCGGGACTAGCGGGAGTAGGTCCGACGAGCAGTACTTC
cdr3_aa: CASRDPGTSGSRSDEQYF

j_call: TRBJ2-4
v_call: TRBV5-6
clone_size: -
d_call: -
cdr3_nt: TGTGCCAGCAGCTTGGCCAACAGGGAGGCCAAAAACATTCAGTACTTC
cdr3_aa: CASSLANREAKNIQYF

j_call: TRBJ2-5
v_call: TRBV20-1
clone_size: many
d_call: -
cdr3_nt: TGCAGTGCTAGAGCGGACACCAAAGAGACCCAGTACTTC
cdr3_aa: CSARADTKETQYF

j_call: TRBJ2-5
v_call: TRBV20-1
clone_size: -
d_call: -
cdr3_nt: TGCAGTGCTAGAGATCGTAGGCTAGCCAAACAAGAGACCCAGTACTTC
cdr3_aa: CSARDRRLAKQETQYF

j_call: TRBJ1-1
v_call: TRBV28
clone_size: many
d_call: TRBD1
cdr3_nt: TGTGCCAGCAGTACATCCGGGACAGGGTTGACTGAAGCTTTCTTT
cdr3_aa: CASSTSGTGLTEAFF

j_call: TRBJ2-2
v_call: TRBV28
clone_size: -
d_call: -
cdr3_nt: TGTGCCAGCAGTTTATACAGAGGTCGGCTAGAGGGGAACACCGGGGAGCTGTTTTTT
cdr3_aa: CASSLYRGRLEGNTGELFF

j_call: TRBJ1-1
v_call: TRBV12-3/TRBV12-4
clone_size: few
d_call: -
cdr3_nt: TGTGCCAGCAGTTTAGGGAATGTAAGGAACACTGAAGCTTTCTTT
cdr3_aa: CASSLGNVRNTEAFF

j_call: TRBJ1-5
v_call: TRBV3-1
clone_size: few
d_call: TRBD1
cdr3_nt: TGTGCCAGCAGCCAAGATGCGACAGGGTTTCAGCCCCAGCATTTT
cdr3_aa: CASSQDATGFQPQHF

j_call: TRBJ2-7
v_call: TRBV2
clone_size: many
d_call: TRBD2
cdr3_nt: TGTGCCAGCAGTCGCGGGAGAGGCGACGAGCAGTACTTC
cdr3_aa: CASSRGRGDEQYF

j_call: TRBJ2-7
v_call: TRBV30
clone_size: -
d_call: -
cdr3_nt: TGTGCCTGGTCGGCTAGCGCAGCCTACGAGCAGTACTTC
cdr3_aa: CAWSASAAYEQYF

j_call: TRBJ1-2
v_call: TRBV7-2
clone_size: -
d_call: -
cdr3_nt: TGTGCCAGCAGCCCCGGACCCCCAAATGGCCACACCTTC
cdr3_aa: CASSPGPPNGHTF

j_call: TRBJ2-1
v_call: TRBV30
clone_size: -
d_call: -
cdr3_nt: TGTGCCTGGACCCTTAAAGGGTACAATGAGCAGTTCTTC
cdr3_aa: CAWTLKGYNEQFF

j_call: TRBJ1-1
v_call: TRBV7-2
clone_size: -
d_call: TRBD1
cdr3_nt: TGTGCCAGCAGCCCAGGAGGGACAGGACGGAACACTGAAGCTTTCTTT
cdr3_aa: CASSPGGTGRNTEAFF

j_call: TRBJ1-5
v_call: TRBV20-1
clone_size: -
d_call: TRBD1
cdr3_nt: TGCAGTGCGCTTCAGGGGGCGCAGGGACAGCCCCAGCATTTT
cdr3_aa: CSALQGAQGQPQHF

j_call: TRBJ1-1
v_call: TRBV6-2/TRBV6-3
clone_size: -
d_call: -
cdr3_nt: TGTGCCAGCAATTTCGGGACACTGAACACTGAAGCTTTCTTT
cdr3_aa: CASNFGTLNTEAFF

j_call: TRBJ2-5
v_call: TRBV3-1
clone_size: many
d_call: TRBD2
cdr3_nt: TGTGCCAGCAGCCAAGGACTAGCGGGAGGAACCCAAGAGACCCAGTACTTC
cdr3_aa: CASSQGLAGGTQETQYF

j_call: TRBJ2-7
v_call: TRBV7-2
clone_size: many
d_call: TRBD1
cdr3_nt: TGTGCCAGCAGCTTCGGACAGGGACCCTACGAGCAGTACTTC
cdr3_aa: CASSFGQGPYEQYF

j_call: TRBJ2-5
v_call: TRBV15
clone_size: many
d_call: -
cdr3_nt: TGTGCCACCAGCAGATTTGTAGGCTTGGAGACCCAGTACTTC
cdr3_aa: CATSRFVGLETQYF

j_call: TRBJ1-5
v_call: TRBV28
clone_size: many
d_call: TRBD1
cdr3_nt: TGTGCCAGCAGTTTGACAGGGGGCAAAGGCAATCAGCCCCAGCATTTT
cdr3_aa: CASSLTGGKGNQPQHF

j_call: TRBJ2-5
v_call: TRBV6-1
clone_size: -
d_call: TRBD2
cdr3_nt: TGTGCCAGCAACCCCTCAGGCACTAGCGGGAGGTGGGATCTGACGACCCAGTACTTC
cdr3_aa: CASNPSGTSGRWDLTTQYF

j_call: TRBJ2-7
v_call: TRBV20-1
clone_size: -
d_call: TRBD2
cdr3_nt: TGCAGTGCTAGTCCCGGGAGGGCGGCCCACGAGCAGTACTTC
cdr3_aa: CSASPGRAAHEQYF

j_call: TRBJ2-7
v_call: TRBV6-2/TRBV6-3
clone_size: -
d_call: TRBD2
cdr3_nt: TGTGCCAGCAGTTACTTCGGGGGAGGGAGATTTGGCGAGCAGTACTTC
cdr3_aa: CASSYFGGGRFGEQYF

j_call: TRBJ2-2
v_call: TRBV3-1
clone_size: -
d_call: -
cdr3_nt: TGTGCCAGCAGACTCCGGGCCACTTGGTTGAACACCGGGGAGCTGTTTTTT
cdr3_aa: CASRLRATWLNTGELFF

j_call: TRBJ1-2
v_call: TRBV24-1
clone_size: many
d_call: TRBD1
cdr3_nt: TGTGCCACCAGTGCGCAGGGGGCCTATGGCTACACCTTC
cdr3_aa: CATSAQGAYGYTF

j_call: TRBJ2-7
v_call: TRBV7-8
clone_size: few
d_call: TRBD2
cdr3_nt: TGTGCCAGCAGCTTCGGACTAGCTAACTCCTACGAGCAGTACTTC
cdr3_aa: CASSFGLANSYEQYF

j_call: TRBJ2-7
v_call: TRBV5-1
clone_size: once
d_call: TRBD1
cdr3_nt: TGCGCCAGCAGCTACAATAATAGGACAGGGGGCATCGAGCAGTACTTC
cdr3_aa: CASSYNNRTGGIEQYF

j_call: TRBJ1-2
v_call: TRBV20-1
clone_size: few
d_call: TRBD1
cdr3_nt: TGCAGCCCCCAGGGGCTGTGGGACAGGGCTGGCTATGGCTACACCTTC
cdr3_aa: CSPQGLWDRAGYGYTF

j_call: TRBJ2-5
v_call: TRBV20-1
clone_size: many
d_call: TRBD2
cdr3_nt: TGCAGTGCTGCGTCTCTAGCGGAAAAACAAGAGACCCAGTACTTC
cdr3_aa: CSAASLAEKQETQYF

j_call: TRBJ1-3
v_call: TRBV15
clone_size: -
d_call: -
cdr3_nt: TGTGCCACCAGCAGAGTTGGCAGGTTGAGTTTTGACACCATATATTTT
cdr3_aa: CATSRVGRLSFDTIYF

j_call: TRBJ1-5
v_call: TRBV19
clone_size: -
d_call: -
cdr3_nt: TGTGCCAGTAGTCCCCACAAGGCGTTACCTGACAATCAGCCCCAGCATTTT
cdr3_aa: CASSPHKALPDNQPQHF

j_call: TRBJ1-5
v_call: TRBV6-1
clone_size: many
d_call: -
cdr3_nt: TGTGCCAGCAAGGACCAGGTGGTTAGCAATCAGCCCCAGCATTTT
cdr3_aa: CASKDQVVSNQPQHF

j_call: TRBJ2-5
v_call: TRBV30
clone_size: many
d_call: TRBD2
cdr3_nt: TGTGCCTGGAGTGCGACTAGCGCATCAGGAGAGACCCAGTACTTC
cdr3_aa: CAWSATSASGETQYF

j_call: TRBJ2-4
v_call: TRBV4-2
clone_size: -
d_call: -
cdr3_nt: TGTGCCAGCAGCCAGGGACTTCGGACAGAAAACATTCAGTACTTC
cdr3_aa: CASSQGLRTENIQYF

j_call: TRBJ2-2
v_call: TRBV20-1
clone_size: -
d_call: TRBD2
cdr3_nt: TGCAGTGCTAAACCGGGACTAGCGAGAGCCGGGGAGCTGTTTTTT
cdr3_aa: CSAKPGLARAGELFF

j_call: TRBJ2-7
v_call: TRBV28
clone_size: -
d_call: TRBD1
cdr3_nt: TGTGCCAGCAAGGTTATCGGGACAGGGTCCGACGAGCAGTACTTC
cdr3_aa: CASKVIGTGSDEQYF

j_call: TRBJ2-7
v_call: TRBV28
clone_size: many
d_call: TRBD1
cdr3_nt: TGTGCCAGCAGTTTCCTTAGACAGGGAGATTTAGGCGAGCAGTACTTC
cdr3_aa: CASSFLRQGDLGEQYF

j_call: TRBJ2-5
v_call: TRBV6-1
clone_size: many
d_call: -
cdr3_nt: TGTGCCAGCAGCCTCAATCCCAACAGGTTCACGGAGACCCAGTACTTC
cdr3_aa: CASSLNPNRFTETQYF

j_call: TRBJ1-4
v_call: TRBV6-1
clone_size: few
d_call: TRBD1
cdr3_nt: TGTGCCAGCAGTACTGCCGGGACAGGGAGGAGGGAACTGTTTTTT
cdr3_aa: CASSTAGTGRRELFF